The present entry profiles one T cell receptor beta chain with its context. Antigen specificity is unknown. This entry is derived from a study of cytomegalovirus exposure and HLA in healthy donors. For the study at large: Unique TCRs numbering some 93 million, obtained from HLA-typed donors, made up an early data release. The study's findings and limits: As a later analysis revealed, most CMV-associated TCR beta chains appeared HLA-restricted. Rates of TCR association differed by HLA locus in a later analysis, with DRB1 highest and HLA-C lowest.

Trimming cost V 1 base and J 7 bases; bases outside gene matches: 0. CDR3 size: 12 residues. CDR1 and CDR2 (germline): GTSNPN, SVGIG (reference sequence). The primer mix had 60 Vbeta and 13 Jbeta primers. The assay was immunoSEQ multiplex PCR, and TCRdb's table has in-frame clones only and misses some. The sample has over 150,000 clones; 80% are singletons. The source is a woman between 40 and 50 years old in good health and CMV-seropositive. The chain joins TRBV30 to TRBJ2-7, with TRBD2 matching 11 bases. Sample: PBMCs. CDR3 sequence: CAWSGLAGEQYF. Written as DNA, the CDR3 is TGTGCCTGGAGTGGACTAGCGGGAGAGCAGTACTTC.